This paragraph covers one TCR beta chain sequence. Its target antigen remains unknown. It has no much larger one-base neighbor in the sample; base qualities were not kept. Read against the paper, the sample's time point label means: eleven to twelve months on ibrutinib. For TCR beta library preparation, around 2.1 micrograms of genomic DNA were extracted from the cryopreserved PBMCs. High-throughput TCR beta sequencing was performed on longitudinal blood samples from CLL patients receiving ibrutinib monotherapy. The patients were enrolled in a single-center, open-label phase 2 trial of ibrutinib monotherapy. The data originate from a study of cytotoxic CD8 clonotypes in ibrutinib-treated CLL (dated by TCRdb to about 2021). Broadly, across the study: In this cohort, some 14 patients were treatment-naive and about a dozen were relapsed/refractory, while around 18 had unmutated IGHV. Partial responses were observed in about 25 patients and complete responses in 2; after a median follow-up of around 68 months, remission was maintained in some 14 patients and progression was observed in approximately twelve. Samples at response were collected after a median of 12 months of treatment, with a range of about 6 to 40 months. An average of about 250,000 productive templates and approximately 91,000 productive rearrangements was obtained per sample. Of the 85 to 90 participants in the trial, roughly 26 had longitudinal samples available. Cryopreserved peripheral blood mononuclear cells were obtained prior to treatment, at the time of response, and at either disease progression or sustained remission. Every sample from remission and from progressive disease was obtained while the patients were still on ibrutinib. Results the study describes overall, beyond this receptor: Sampling times were not matched between patients in sustained remission and patients whose disease was progressing, and lymph node repertoires were not examined. Clonality rose at ibrutinib response, remained stable during sustained remission, and dropped back toward baseline at progression. Public clonotypes were rare and either shrank or stayed stable during treatment, and the rise in clonality at ibrutinib response reflected expansion of private clonotypes. Baseline clonality was found to be higher than that of age-matched healthy donors and was strongly correlated with circulating CD8+ T-cell counts.

Each clonotype received, on average, roughly 9.6x coverage in deep resolution sequencing performed on a MiSeq, where the target depth lay between 1 in 1 million and 1 in 200,000 T cells. The immunoSEQ hsTCRB Kit was used to generate the TCR beta libraries. The published analysis was carried out like this. Data were analyzed with ImmunoSEQ Data Assistant and ImmunoSEQ Analyzer, with V, D and J genes assigned per IMGT definitions. Clonality, which ranges from 0 to 1, was calculated as one minus the normalized Shannon entropy of productive rearrangement frequencies. Only overrepresented clonotypes making up at least 0.05% of each patient's repertoire were included in the public clonotype analysis. About twelve repertoires from age-matched healthy donors, obtained from immuneACCESS, served as clonality controls. What TCRdb holds here is the immuneACCESS table cut down to in-frame rearrangements. Part of the clones is not present; checked against another copy, under half of the missing clones reflect an unresolved V gene, and the others are unexplained. The V and J calls and clone size were taken over from that table, and D and trimming were inferred from the DNA. This sample has about 160,000 clones in its table, and around 84% of those were observed once. The ten largest account for about 2.1% of the sample.

Reading from cysteine to phenylalanine, the CDR3 counts 16 amino acids. The read is trimmed to its CDR3 DNA, 48 bases read in frame from base 1. Per the germline V gene, MDHEN is the CDR1 and SYDVKM is the CDR2. From V the trimming removes 3 bases and from J it removes 5 bases, while the gene matches leave 8 bases of the junction unaccounted for. The chain couples TRBV28 to TRBJ1-4; 8 central nucleotides agree with TRBD1. The sequence was collected from a human donor with chronic lymphocytic leukemia. Source: PBMCs, taken after 12 months of ibrutinib treatment. The CDR3 loop reads CASSFRTGMGNEKLFF. Read as DNA, the sequence is TGTGCCAGCAGTTTTCGGACAGGGATGGGGAATGAAAAACTGTTTTTT.